This TCR beta chain was sequenced during a study of vaccination and CD4 T cells after COVID-19. The wider study: Taking of post-vaccine samples occurred a median about 70 days after dose two (range 14 to 241). Study findings and constraints: Early post-infection timepoints were missing, and relatively few convalescent patients were studied.

Once obtained from cultured CD4+ T cells, the DNA was sequenced using the Oncomine TCR Beta short-read assay. The source of extracted genomic DNA was cultured CD4+ T cells. TCRdb re-derived calls from the PCR reads in MiXCR, one entry per CDR3 protein. Seen here are around 5,200 distinct CDR3 sequences, about 45% observed once, and the top ten hold around 10%. On this clonotype: Its specificity is unknown.

Treatment specified: approximately 11-day PBMC culture with coronavirus spike peptide pools or control peptides (ViraFEST assay). The clonotype was recovered from a human donor who had recovered from COVID-19. Input material: CD4+ T cells from blood, cultured in vitro.

CDR3 sequence: CAISPGDTEAFF. DNA for the CDR3: TGTGCCATTAGTCCTGGGGACACTGAAGCTTTCTTT. V gene TRBV10-3 combines with J gene TRBJ1-1; D not resolved. V lost 9 bases to trimming and J lost 3 bases, with 11 bases between them. Germline values: CDR1 ENHRY, CDR2 SYGVKD. The CDR3 spans 12 residues.